The 23 T cell receptor beta chains below were found in one sample sequenced in a study. TCRdb analysed the RT-PCR reads with MiXCR anew, one entry per CDR3 protein. The sample contains around 700,000 distinct CDR3 sequences, 14% of which appear only once. Sample: memory CD4+ T cells from blood. The receptors come from a female donor in good health, serving as a healthy control.

This clonotype has a handful of counts. The chain has TRBV7-3 and TRBJ2-1; 8 positions agree with TRBD2. The CDR3 runs 19 residues. The trim removed 4 bases at V and 2 bases at J, leaving 16 bases unmatched. The germline V gene encodes CDR1 SGHTA and CDR2 FQGTGA. This CDR3 reads CASSSWALAARQPYNEQFF. DNA of the CDR3: TGTGCCAGCAGCTCCTGGGCACTAGCGGCAAGACAACCCTACAATGAGCAGTTCTTC. The whole variable domain, remainder taken from reference TRBV7-3 and TRBJ2-1, is GAGVSQTPSNKVTEKGKYVELRCDPISGHTALYWYRQSLGQGPEFLIYFQGTGAADDSGLPNDRFFAVRPEGSVSTLKIQRTERGDSAVYLCASSSWALAARQPYNEQFFGPGTRLTVL.

This clonotype was counted only a few times. The chain links TRBV4-1 to TRBJ2-5; 7 bases map to TRBD2. The CDR3 is 14 residues long. Germline CDR1 MGHRA, CDR2 YSYEKL. J lost 4 bases, V lost 1 base, and 3 bases had no gene match. In nucleotides, the CDR3 is TGCGCCAGCAGCCAAGGACTAGCAGGAGAGACCCAGTACTTC. Its translation: CASSQGLAGETQYF.

V is TRBV6-2 or TRBV6-3 and J is TRBJ1-1; possible D gene TRBD1, 5 bases. The ends were cut back, 7 bases at V and 7 bases at J, with 19 bases in the middle. In germline, CDR1 is MNHEY, CDR2 SVGEGT. This CDR3 has 14 amino acids. Written as DNA, the CDR3 is TGTGCCAGCACTGCCGGGACGAACAAGGTTGAAGCTTTCTTT. It translates to CASTAGTNKVEAFF.

J is TRBJ1-5 and V is TRBV5-1; maybe TRBD1 (5 bases). Trimming removed 2 bases at V and 3 bases at J, with 12 bases between. The CDR3 sequence is 15 residues long. Germline V gene sequence: CDR1 SGHRS, CDR2 YFSETQ. This CDR3 reads CASSLGYRTNQPQHF. In DNA form, the CDR3 reads TGCGCCAGCAGCTTAGGATACAGGACCAATCAGCCCCAGCATTTT.

This clonotype was seen more than once but under ten times. The chain uses TRBV5-1 and TRBJ1-1; D is unresolved. Trimming removed 2 bases from V and 6 bases from J, with 14 bases in between. The CDR3 loop spans 14 amino acids. Germline V gene sequence: CDR1 SGHRS, CDR2 YFSETQ. The CDR3 coding sequence is TGCGCCAGCAGCTTAAATAGGGTATCGTCTGAAGCTTTCTTT. Translated: CASSLNRVSSEAFF.

The chain recombines TRBV9 with TRBJ2-7; TRBD1 is a possible D gene (6 bases). V lost 0 bases and J 2 bases, leaving 12 bases between the germline ends. CDR1 SGDLS and CDR2 YYNGEE come from the germline V gene. The CDR3 totals 15 residues. The CDR3 loop is CASSVGGQSPYEQYF. The CDR3 DNA reads TGTGCCAGCAGCGTAGGGGGGCAGTCCCCCTACGAGCAGTACTTC.

This clonotype has just a few counts. This chain connects TRBV10-3 to TRBJ2-7; D could derive from TRBD1 or TRBD2 (5 bases each). The germline V gene has CDR1 ENHRY and CDR2 SYGVKD. Trimming shortened V by 2 bases and J by 0 bases, and 8 bases separated the two germline ends. This CDR3 spans 14 amino acids. This chain's CDR3 is CAISETGTSYEQYF. The CDR3 nucleotides read TGTGCCATCAGTGAGACCGGGACCTCCTACGAGCAGTACTTC.

This clonotype was seen repeatedly, ten times or more. This sequence joins TRBV30 and TRBJ1-5; a weak D match, TRBD1 (6 bases). The V end was cut by 0 bases, the J end by 2 bases, with 17 bases between. The CDR3 contains 17 residues. CDR1 and CDR2 from the germline V gene are GTSNPN and SVGIG (reference sequence). Here the CDR3 reads CAWSVYSGQPGNQPQHF. For the CDR3, the DNA is TGTGCCTGGAGTGTATATTCTGGACAGCCGGGCAATCAGCCCCAGCATTTT.

This clonotype was counted at least ten times. The chain combines TRBV5-1 with TRBJ2-3; TRBD1 matches at 9 bases. V was clipped by 0 bases and J by 3 bases; unmatched bases: 2. The CDR3 spans 15 residues. CDR1 and CDR2 (germline): SGHRS, YFSETQ. The CDR3 DNA reads TGCGCCAGCAGCTTGGGCGGGACAGGGACAGATACGCAGTATTTT. It specifies CASSLGGTGTDTQYF.

The chain links TRBV5-6 to TRBJ1-1, with 7 bases identical to TRBD1. This CDR3 contains 14 residues. Unmatched junction bases numbered 5, after V lost 4 bases and J lost 2 bases. Germline CDR1 and CDR2: SGHDT and YYEEEE. The DNA for the CDR3 is TGTGCCAGCAGCCGGGACAGCCGTAACACTGAAGCTTTCTTT. Translating it yields CASSRDSRNTEAFF.

This clonotype was recorded a few times. The chain employs TRBV20-1 and TRBJ2-2, with 11 bases that match TRBD2. Germline CDR1 is DFQATT and CDR2 is SNEGSKA (reference sequence). Germline trimming cut 0 bases from V and 4 bases from J; bases unmatched to any gene: 7. The CDR3 covers 17 residues. The CDR3 coding sequence is TGCAGTGCTAGAGATAGACTAGCGGGATTCGGCACCGGGGAGCTGTTTTTT. Encoded protein: CSARDRLAGFGTGELFF.

This clonotype has a handful of counts. The chain recombines TRBV7-8 with TRBJ2-5; TRBD1 matches 9 bases. From germline, CDR1 is SGHVS and CDR2 FQNEAQ. With 4 bases clipped from V and 3 bases from J, the junction kept 9 bases outside the gene matches. CDR3 size: 16 residues. The CDR3 sequence: CASSYQPGQGKETQYF. The CDR3 DNA reads TGTGCCAGCAGCTACCAACCGGGACAGGGTAAAGAGACCCAGTACTTC. The variable domain in full, completed from reference TRBV7-8 and TRBJ2-5, reads GAGVSQSPRYKVAKRGQDVALRCDPISGHVSLFWYQQALGQGPEFLTYFQNEAQLDKSGLPSDRFFAERPEGSVSTLKIQRTQQEDSAVYLCASSYQPGQGKETQYFGPGTRLLVL.

This chain joins TRBV10-3 and TRBJ2-1; possibly TRBD1 for D (5 bases). The V and J ends lost 11 bases and 8 bases respectively, with 22 bases between them. The CDR3 consists of 14 residues. Germline loops: CDR1 ENHRY, CDR2 SYGVKD. CDR3 sequence: CAASTVFPLYEQFF. CDR3 coding DNA: TGTGCCGCCTCGACAGTTTTTCCTTTATATGAGCAGTTCTTC.

This clonotype was observed many times. This chain links TRBV5-1 with TRBJ2-3; D perhaps matches TRBD2 (6 bases). Trimming pared 6 bases from V and 5 bases from J, leaving 16 bases between. In germline, CDR1 is SGHRS, CDR2 YFSETQ. This CDR3 is 14 amino acids long. CDR3 region: CASNSGGAEDTQYF. Here the CDR3 DNA reads TGCGCCAGCAACAGTGGAGGGGCGGAAGATACGCAGTATTTT.

This clonotype appeared many times. J is TRBJ2-7 and V is TRBV3-1; possible D gene TRBD2, 5 bases. V shed 0 bases and J shed 7 bases, with 10 bases lying between them. The germline V gene encodes CDR1 LGHDT and CDR2 YNNKEL (reference sequence). The CDR3 length is 13 residues. CDR3 region: CASSQDFTGEQYF. DNA for the CDR3: TGTGCCAGCAGCCAAGATTTTACGGGGGAGCAGTACTTC.

This clonotype was recorded a few times. V is TRBV6-5 and J is TRBJ1-2, with D unresolved. The germline V and J ends were trimmed by 6 bases and 0 bases, with 14 bases remaining between them. CDR3 length: 15 amino acids. Germline lookup yields CDR1 MNHEY and CDR2 SVGAGI. CDR3 sequence: CASSNLGSTNYGYTF. The CDR3 coding sequence is TGTGCCAGCAGCAACCTGGGCAGTACTAACTATGGCTACACCTTC.

The chain links TRBV20-1 to TRBJ2-1; 7 bases map to TRBD1. The CDR3 sequence is 12 residues long. Trimming removed 7 bases from V and 11 bases from J; junction bases left unmatched: 11. Germline CDR1 DFQATT, CDR2 SNEGSKA (reference sequence). The CDR3 nucleotides read TGCAGTGGAGCGACAGGGCCGCTTAAGCAGTTCTTC. Amino acids: CSGATGPLKQFF.

The chain links TRBV24-1 to TRBJ2-1; D unresolved. There are 13 residues in the CDR3. The V gene lost 5 bases and the J gene lost 6 bases, with 10 bases spanning the gap. The germline V gene encodes CDR1 KGHDR and CDR2 SFDVKD. Here the CDR3 DNA reads TGTGCCACCAGTGTCTGGAGTGGCAATGAGCAGTTCTTC. Translation gives CATSVWSGNEQFF.

The chain uses TRBV18 and TRBJ2-3; 8 bases fit TRBD1. Germline V gene lookup returns CDR1 KGHSH and CDR2 LQKENI. Trimming at V came to 5 bases and at J to 8 bases, leaving 15 bases not matched to a gene. The CDR3 is 16 amino acids. The CDR3 nucleotides read TGTGCCAGCTCAATTACAGGGGGAACGACTCAGGGTACGCAGTATTTT. As protein: CASSITGGTTQGTQYF.

This clonotype has ten or more counts. The chain couples TRBV6-4 to TRBJ1-4; 7 bases are shared with TRBD1. The CDR3 covers 14 residues. From germline, CDR1 is MRHNA and CDR2 SNTAGT. The V segment lost 6 bases and the J segment 1 base; nucleotides outside the gene matches: 2. CDR3 sequence reads: CASSPGGTNEKLFF. The CDR3 nucleotides read TGTGCCAGCAGCCCAGGGGGAACTAATGAAAAACTGTTTTTT.

The J gene is TRBJ2-1, the V gene TRBV1; TRBD2, the table's D call, was not compared with the DNA. TRBV1 is marked as a pseudogene. The CDR3 has 16 amino acids. The CDR3 sequence: CTSSQIAGGSYNEQFF. CDR3 nucleotide sequence: TGCACCAGCAGCCAAATAGCGGGAGGTTCATACAATGAGCAGTTCTTC.

The rearrangement uses TRBV12-3 or TRBV12-4 and TRBJ1-2; 8 bases align to TRBD1. The CDR3 loop spans 14 amino acids. V was pared by 1 base and J by 5 bases, with 3 bases of the junction left unmatched. The CDR3 sequence: CASSLGTGLYGYTF. The CDR3 nucleotides are TGTGCCAGCAGTTTAGGGACAGGGCTTTATGGCTACACCTTC.

This clonotype was detected a few times. This chain links TRBV9 with TRBJ2-3; a possible D gene is TRBD2 (5 bases). V lost 0 bases, J lost 1 base, and 12 bases lay in between. There are 16 residues in the CDR3. CDR1 and CDR2 from the germline V gene are SGDLS and YYNGEE. DNA for the CDR3: TGTGCCAGCAGCGTAGCCGGCGAGGGCCGCACAGATACGCAGTATTTT. Its protein product is CASSVAGEGRTDTQYF.